Each of the 24 T cell receptor beta chains below was sequenced from the same sample in a study of early T cells in non-severe SARS-CoV-2 infection. MiXCR was run by TCRdb on the 5' RACE reads, yielding one entry per CDR3 protein. The data hold about 25,000 distinct CDR3 sequences, with 4% to 5.5% observed a single time. Input material: whole blood. The receptors here all came from an adult who was a healthcare worker with PCR-confirmed SARS-CoV-2 infection or an uninfected control (not recorded which).

The rearrangement uses TRBV7-8 and TRBJ1-6, with a weak D call TRBD1 (5 bases). The CDR3 is made up of 14 amino acids. V lost 6 bases and J 7 bases, leaving 13 bases between the germline ends. Germline values: CDR1 SGHVS, CDR2 FQNEAQ. The CDR3 spells CASRPGQVNSPLHF. The CDR3, as DNA: TGTGCCAGCAGGCCTGGACAAGTGAATTCACCCCTCCACTTT.

This clonotype was seen ten or more times. This chain joins TRBV28 and TRBJ2-7, with D possibly being TRBD1 or TRBD2 (5 bases each). The CDR3 runs to 13 residues. V was cut by 6 bases and J by 3 bases, with 12 bases left in between. In germline, CDR1 is MDHEN, CDR2 SYDVKM. The CDR3 loop is CASSEGRYYEQYF. The DNA for the CDR3 is TGTGCCAGCAGCGAGGGACGTTACTACGAGCAGTACTTC. The full variable domain, with the rest looked up from reference TRBV28 and TRBJ2-7, is DVKVTQSSRYLVKRTGEKVFLECVQDMDHENMFWYRQDPGLGLRLIYFSYDVKMKEKGDIPEGYSVSREKKERFSLILESASTNQTSMYLCASSEGRYYEQYFGPGTRLTVT.

This clonotype was picked up many times. The V call is TRBV5-1, the J call TRBJ2-3; 15 bases fit TRBD2. J gave up 3 bases and V 4 bases, and 3 bases lay outside the gene matches. Germline V gene data show CDR1 as SGHRS and CDR2 as YFSETQ. This CDR3 contains 16 residues. CDR3 coding DNA: TGCGCCAGCAGCCCCGGGACTAGCGGGGGGACAGATACGCAGTATTTT. Protein sequence: CASSPGTSGGTDTQYF.

This clonotype has at least ten counts. The V gene is TRBV6-6, the J gene TRBJ2-5; tentatively, D is TRBD1 (6 bases). Trimming removed 7 bases from V and 5 bases from J, with 11 bases in between. CDR3 length equals 12 residues. Germline V gives CDR1 MNHNY, CDR2 SVGAGI (reference sequence). DNA for the CDR3: TGTGCCAGCACTGGGGGCCCGGAGACCCAGTACTTC. Its translation is CASTGGPETQYF.

This clonotype was recorded many times. The chain employs TRBV27 and TRBJ1-1, with 9 bases matching TRBD1. The J segment lost 4 bases and the V segment lost 7 bases, leaving 16 bases of the junction unmatched. This CDR3 is built from 17 residues. In germline, CDR1 is MNHEY, CDR2 SMNVEV (reference sequence). The DNA for the CDR3 is TGTGCCAGCAAAGAACAGGGGGCGCAGGCCGGGGCCACTGAAGCTTTCTTT. Translating it yields CASKEQGAQAGATEAFF.

In its sample, this clonotype was seen a few times. The chain employs TRBV7-9 and TRBJ2-5; D ambiguous. Between the trimmed V and J ends, which lost 0 bases and 1 base, there was a span of 0 bases. The CDR3 loop spans 12 amino acids. Per germline, CDR1 SEHNR and CDR2 FQNEAQ (reference sequence). The CDR3 loop is CASSLAQETQYF. In nucleotides, the CDR3 is TGTGCCAGCAGCTTAGCCCAAGAGACCCAGTACTTC. The whole variable domain, remainder taken from reference TRBV7-9 and TRBJ2-5, is DTGVSQNPRHKITKRGQNVTFRCDPISEHNRLYWYRQTLGQGPEFLTYFQNEAQLEKSRLLSDRFSAERPKGSFSTLEIQRTEQGDSAMYLCASSLAQETQYFGPGTRLLVL.

V usage is TRBV12-3 or TRBV12-4 and J usage is TRBJ1-5, with TRBD1 matching over 10 bases. This CDR3 is built from 16 residues. V was pared by 1 base and J by 3 bases, with 3 bases of the junction left unmatched. The CDR3 is CASSLEGQGFNQPQHF. The CDR3 DNA reads as TGTGCCAGCAGTTTAGAGGGACAGGGGTTCAATCAGCCCCAGCATTTT.

This clonotype was detected ten times or more. This chain links TRBV9 with TRBJ2-2; TRBD1 agrees at 8 bases. CDR3 length: 16 residues. Germline V gives CDR1 SGDLS, CDR2 YYNGEE. Unmatched junction bases numbered 3, after V lost 0 bases and J lost 2 bases. CDR3 residues: CASSVAGQGNTGELFF. In DNA form, the CDR3 reads TGTGCCAGCAGCGTAGCAGGACAGGGCAACACCGGGGAGCTGTTTTTT.

This clonotype was detected many times. The chain recombines TRBV7-9 with TRBJ2-7, with TRBD2 identical over 7 bases. The CDR3 extends over 15 amino acids. V lost 1 base, J lost 1 base, and 4 bases stayed unmatched. The germline V gene encodes CDR1 SEHNR and CDR2 FQNEAQ (reference sequence). The DNA of the CDR3 is TGTGCCAGCAGCTTAGTTGGGACTATTTCCTACGAGCAGTACTTC. Translating it yields CASSLVGTISYEQYF.

This clonotype was observed many times. The gene calls are TRBV7-2 and TRBJ2-3; D is undetermined. The CDR3 covers 18 residues. V shed 1 base and J shed 6 bases, with 23 bases lying between them. Germline CDR1 and CDR2: SGHTA and FQGNSA. The DNA of the CDR3 is TGTGCCAGCAGCTTAGGCCCCGCTCGGGTACCTCAGCCGGATACGCAGTATTTT. Its translation: CASSLGPARVPQPDTQYF.

In its sample, this clonotype was seen a few times. A read error may be the cause here, since a much bigger clone is one base away. V usage is TRBV5-1 and J usage is TRBJ1-1, with D hard to call. This CDR3 has 13 residues. Trimming took 0 bases from V and 6 from J, leaving 9 bases between them. Germline assignment: CDR1 SGHRS and CDR2 YFSETQ. The DNA of the CDR3 is TGCGCCAGCAGCTTGGACGGGTGGGCTGAAGCTTTCTTT. This codes for CASSLDGWAEAFF. Full variable domain (rest looked up from reference TRBV5-1 and TRBJ1-1): KAGVTQTPRYLIKTRGQQVTLSCSPISGHRSVSWYQQTPGQGLQFLFEYFSETQRNKGNFPGRFSGRQFSNSRSEMNVSTLELGDSALYLCASSLDGWAEAFFGQGTRLTVV.

The rearrangement uses TRBV19 and TRBJ1-5, with 8 nucleotides matching TRBD1. The CDR3 covers 15 residues. V trimming: 5 bases; J trimming: 4 bases; junction bases outside the gene matches: 7. The germline V gene encodes CDR1 LNHDA and CDR2 SQIVND (reference sequence). The CDR3 sequence is CASSLDRAQNQPQHF. The CDR3 DNA sequence: TGTGCCAGTAGTCTGGACAGGGCGCAAAATCAGCCCCAGCATTTT.

This clonotype was seen ten or more times. The chain uses TRBV18 and TRBJ2-5, with 10 bases fitting TRBD1. The V gene's germline CDR1 is KGHSH and CDR2 LQKENI. The CDR3 loop spans 17 amino acids. Trimming took 4 bases from V and 4 from J; bases not matched to a gene: 12. This CDR3 is CASSLGPGQGKGETQYF. The DNA of the CDR3 is TGTGCCAGCTCACTAGGACCGGGACAGGGGAAAGGAGAGACCCAGTACTTC.

The CDR3 is CASSAPRTGGPSGANVLTF. As DNA, the CDR3 is TGTGCCAGCAGTGCCCCCAGGACAGGGGGCCCCTCTGGGGCCAACGTCCTGACTTTC. The rearrangement joins TRBV2 to TRBJ2-6; 11 bases agree with TRBD1. This CDR3 is 19 amino acids long. Unmatched junction bases numbered 8, after V lost 4 bases and J lost 0 bases. Per germline, CDR1 SNHLY and CDR2 FYNNEI.

This clonotype has ten or more counts. The chain recombines TRBV7-2 with TRBJ2-7; D not resolved. Between the trimmed V and J ends, which lost 1 base and 1 base, there was a span of 8 bases. Germline CDR1 SGHTA, CDR2 FQGNSA. The CDR3 extends over 14 amino acids. CDR3 sequence: CASSLVPSSYEQYF. The CDR3 DNA reads as TGTGCCAGCAGCTTAGTTCCCAGTTCCTACGAGCAGTACTTC.

Many counts were recorded for this clonotype. Here the CDR3 reads CASSQQGNYGYTF. The CDR3 nucleotides read TGTGCCAGCAGCCAGCAGGGGAACTATGGCTACACCTTC. The chain has TRBV14 and TRBJ1-2, with TRBD1 as a possible D gene (6 bases). The germline V and J ends were trimmed by 3 bases and 2 bases, with 7 bases remaining between them. The germline CDR1 and CDR2 sequences are SGHDN and FVKESK. CDR3 size: 13 residues.

This clonotype was recorded at least ten times. For the CDR3, the DNA is TGTGCCAGCAGCTTTGGGCAGACCACTGAAGCTTTCTTT. The encoded protein is CASSFGQTTEAFF. V and J are TRBV7-9 and TRBJ1-1; D gene unclear. The CDR3 contains 13 residues. V was cut by 3 bases and J by 4 bases, with 9 bases left in between. CDR1 and CDR2 (germline): SEHNR, FQNEAQ (reference sequence). Filled out from reference TRBV7-9 and TRBJ1-1, the complete variable domain reads DTGVSQNPRHKITKRGQNVTFRCDPISEHNRLYWYRQTLGQGPEFLTYFQNEAQLEKSRLLSDRFSAERPKGSFSTLEIQRTEQGDSAMYLCASSFGQTTEAFFGQGTRLTVV.

V and J are TRBV28 and TRBJ2-2; the match to TRBD1 covers 7 bases. V gave up 2 bases and J gave up 0 bases; unmatched junction bases: 9. CDR1 and CDR2 from the germline V gene are MDHEN and SYDVKM. The length of the CDR3 is 18 residues. This chain's CDR3 is CASSLVRGRGSNTGELFF. The DNA for the CDR3 is TGTGCCAGCAGTTTAGTTCGGGGCAGGGGGTCGAACACCGGGGAGCTGTTTTTT.

This clonotype was counted ten times or more. This chain connects TRBV6-1 to TRBJ2-1; D is unresolved. V shed 0 bases and J shed 0 bases, with 9 bases lying between them. Germline CDR1 reads MNHNS; CDR2 reads SASEGT. The length of the CDR3 is 16 residues. The CDR3 reads CASSEALLSSYNEQFF. The CDR3 DNA reads as TGTGCCAGCAGTGAAGCGCTACTAAGCTCCTACAATGAGCAGTTCTTC.

In its sample, this clonotype was seen many times. This chain joins TRBV5-6 and TRBJ1-1; D call uncertain. This CDR3 has 16 residues. The V and J ends lost 4 bases and 1 base respectively, with 17 bases between them. Germline-derived CDR1 and CDR2 are SGHDT and YYEEEE. The CDR3 nucleotides are TGTGCCAGCAGCCGCAGTGGAACAGTCCGGAACACTGAAGCTTTCTTT. It translates to CASSRSGTVRNTEAFF.

This clonotype came up many times. CDR3 nucleotides: TGTGCCAGCAGTGAAGCGCCGGGGATTGGGGCTGAAGCTTTCTTT. This gives the protein CASSEAPGIGAEAFF. The chain uses TRBV6-1 and TRBJ1-1; D remains unclear. CDR3 length equals 15 residues. V shed 0 bases and J shed 6 bases, with 14 bases lying between them. Germline values: CDR1 MNHNS, CDR2 SASEGT.

The chain has TRBV5-1 and TRBJ2-7; the D call may be TRBD1 or TRBD2 (6 bases each). Germline CDR1 SGHRS, CDR2 YFSETQ. This CDR3 comprises 14 residues. Trimming took off 1 base at V and 0 bases at J, with 8 bases between the two ends. Written as DNA, the CDR3 is TGCGCCAGCAGCTTGAGGGGGGCCTCCTACGAGCAGTACTTC. This gives the protein CASSLRGASYEQYF.

This clonotype has a handful of counts. This chain links TRBV27 with TRBJ2-7; unclear D gene. Germline loops: CDR1 MNHEY, CDR2 SMNVEV (reference sequence). V was clipped by 9 bases and J by 2 bases, with 14 bases between them. There are 13 residues in the CDR3. In DNA form, the CDR3 reads TGTGCCAGTTCCCTATCTGGCCCCTACGAGCAGTACTTC. Residues: CASSLSGPYEQYF.

This clonotype has a count of ten or more. This chain connects TRBV25-1 to TRBJ1-1; 7 bases line up with TRBD1. Germline assignment: CDR1 MGHDK and CDR2 SYGVNS. The CDR3 extends over 14 amino acids. Trimming took 5 bases from V and 7 from J; bases not matched to a gene: 10. This chain's CDR3 is CASSPSLTGSEAFF. DNA for the CDR3: TGTGCCAGCAGTCCCTCCTTGACAGGGAGTGAAGCTTTCTTT.